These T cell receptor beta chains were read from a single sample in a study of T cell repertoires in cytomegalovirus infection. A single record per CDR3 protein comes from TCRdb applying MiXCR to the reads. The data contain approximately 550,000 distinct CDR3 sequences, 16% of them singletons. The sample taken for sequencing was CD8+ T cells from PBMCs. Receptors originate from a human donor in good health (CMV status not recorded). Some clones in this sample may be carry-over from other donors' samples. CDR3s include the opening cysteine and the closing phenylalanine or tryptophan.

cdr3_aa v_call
CASSFFPLTALDEQYF TRBV12-3/TRBV12-4
CASRADRGYREQYF TRBV6-1
CASSLNRGPYSNQPQHF TRBV27
CASSSARVNTEAFF TRBV27
CASIFYEQYF TRBV7-3
CASSLGGSRGYTF TRBV7-9
CASSLGWGGRAASYNEQFF TRBV7-3
CASSPGTIYGYTF TRBV27
CASRPGTAGNSPLHF TRBV5-1
CASSQGSGTGHYGYTF TRBV4-1
CASSVAGTSTDTQYF TRBV9
CASSYTEIGNTIYF TRBV28
CASSYGQEYYF TRBV7-9
CASSRGTGDTGELFF TRBV19
CASSEWAGGSPDTQYF TRBV6-1
CASSPLAGENQETQYF TRBV2
CASTSPKLGPVSPNTGELFF TRBV19